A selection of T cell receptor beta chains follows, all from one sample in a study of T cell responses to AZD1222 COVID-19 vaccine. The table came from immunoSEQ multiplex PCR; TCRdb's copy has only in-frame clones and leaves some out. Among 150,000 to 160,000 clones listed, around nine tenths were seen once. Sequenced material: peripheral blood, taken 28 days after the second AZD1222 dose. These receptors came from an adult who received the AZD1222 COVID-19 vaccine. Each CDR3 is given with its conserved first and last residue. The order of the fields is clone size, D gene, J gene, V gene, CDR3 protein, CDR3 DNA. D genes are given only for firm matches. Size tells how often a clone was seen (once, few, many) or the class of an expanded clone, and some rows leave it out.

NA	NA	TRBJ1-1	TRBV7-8	CASSSGQKNTEAFF	TGTGCCAGCAGCTCCGGACAGAAGAACACTGAAGCTTTCTTT
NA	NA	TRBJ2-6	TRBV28	CASSFAGRAGANVLTF	TGTGCCAGCAGTTTCGCAGGGAGAGCTGGGGCCAACGTCCTGACTTTC
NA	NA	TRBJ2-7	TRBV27	CASSFIPGREQYF	TGTGCCAGCAGTTTTATCCCGGGTCGCGAGCAGTACTTC
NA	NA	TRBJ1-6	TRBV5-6	CASSLARGGSYNSPLHF	TGTGCCAGCAGCTTGGCGCGAGGCGGCTCCTATAATTCACCCCTCCACTTT
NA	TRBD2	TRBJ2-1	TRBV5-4	CASRDYSYNEQFF	TGTGCCAGCCGGGACTACTCCTACAATGAGCAGTTCTTC
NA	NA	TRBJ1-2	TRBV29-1	CSVEGQGGYTF	TGCAGCGTTGAAGGTCAGGGTGGCTACACCTTC
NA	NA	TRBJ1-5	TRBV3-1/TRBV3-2	CASSQVQNQPQHF	TGTGCCAGCAGCCAAGTACAGAATCAGCCCCAGCATTTT
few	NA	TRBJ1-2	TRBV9	CASSVVQDYGYTF	TGTGCCAGCAGCGTTGTCCAGGACTATGGCTACACCTTC
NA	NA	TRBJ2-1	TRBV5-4	CASSPGQSPYNEQFF	TGTGCCAGCAGCCCTGGACAGTCCCCCTACAATGAGCAGTTCTTC
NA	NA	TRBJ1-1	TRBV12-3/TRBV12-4	CASSDMNTEAFF	TGTGCCAGCAGTGATATGAACACTGAAGCTTTCTTT
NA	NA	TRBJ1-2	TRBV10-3	CAISPTDYGYTF	TGTGCCATCAGCCCAACGGACTATGGCTACACCTTC
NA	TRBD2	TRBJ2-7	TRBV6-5	CASSRTSGNSEQYF	TGTGCCAGCAGCAGGACTAGCGGGAATTCCGAGCAGTACTTC
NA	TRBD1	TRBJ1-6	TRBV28	CASSPGQVGISPLHF	TGTGCCAGCAGCCCAGGACAGGTCGGGATTTCACCCCTCCACTTT
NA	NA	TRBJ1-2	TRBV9	CASSGRNPQNGYTF	TGTGCCAGCAGCGGCAGGAATCCACAAAATGGCTACACCTTC
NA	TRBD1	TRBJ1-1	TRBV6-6	CASSSKDRGGGTEAFF	TGTGCCAGCAGTTCGAAGGACAGGGGCGGGGGCACTGAAGCTTTCTTT
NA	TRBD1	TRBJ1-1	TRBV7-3	CASNYGQGTEAFF	TGTGCCAGCAATTACGGACAGGGGACTGAAGCTTTCTTT
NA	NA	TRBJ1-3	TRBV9	CASSGTGMGNTIYF	TGTGCCAGCAGCGGAACAGGGATGGGAAACACCATATATTTT
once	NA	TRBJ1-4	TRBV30	CAWSFREKLFF	TGTGCCTGGAGTTTTAGAGAAAAACTGTTTTTT
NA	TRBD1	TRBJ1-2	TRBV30	CAWKLQGASLYGYTF	TGTGCCTGGAAGTTACAGGGGGCCTCGCTCTATGGCTACACCTTC
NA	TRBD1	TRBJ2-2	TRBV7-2	CASSPNLPGQVRTGELFF	TGTGCCAGCAGCCCTAACTTACCCGGACAGGTTCGAACCGGGGAGCTGTTTTTT
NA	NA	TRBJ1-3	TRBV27	CASRPQYSGNTIYF	TGTGCCTCGAGACCCCAGTACTCTGGAAACACCATATATTTT
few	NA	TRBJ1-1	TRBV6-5	CASSYSTGPEAFF	TGTGCCAGCAGTTACTCGACGGGACCTGAAGCTTTCTTT
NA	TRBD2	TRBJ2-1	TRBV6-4	CASSDSGTSGYNEQFF	TGTGCCAGCAGTGACTCGGGGACTAGCGGATACAATGAGCAGTTCTTC
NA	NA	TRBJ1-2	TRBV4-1	CASSQELTSYGYTF	TGCGCCAGCAGCCAAGAGTTGACTTCCTATGGCTACACCTTC
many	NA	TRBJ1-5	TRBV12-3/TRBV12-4	CASSFGSNQPQHF	TGTGCCAGCAGTTTCGGATCCAATCAGCCCCAGCATTTT
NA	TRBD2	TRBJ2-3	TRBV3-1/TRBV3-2	CASSRTSGVKDTQYF	TGTGCCAGCAGCAGGACTAGCGGGGTCAAGGATACGCAGTATTTT
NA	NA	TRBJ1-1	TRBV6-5	CASSRDTMNTEAFF	TGTGCCAGCAGCCGTGACACGATGAACACTGAAGCTTTCTTT
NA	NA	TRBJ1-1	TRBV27	CASKPLQGRGTEAFF	TGTGCCAGCAAACCACTACAGGGTCGGGGCACTGAAGCTTTCTTT
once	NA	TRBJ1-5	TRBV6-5	CASSYLQDSNQPQHF	TGTGCCAGCAGTTACTTACAAGATAGCAATCAGCCCCAGCATTTT
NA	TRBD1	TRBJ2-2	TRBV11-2	CASSLGTGGTYNTGELFF	TGTGCCAGCAGCCTGGGTACAGGGGGAACTTATAACACCGGGGAGCTGTTTTTT
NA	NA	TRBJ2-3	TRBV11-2	CASSLGRGGGGSTDTQYF	TGTGCCAGCAGCTTAGGACGGGGTGGGGGAGGTAGCACAGATACGCAGTATTTT
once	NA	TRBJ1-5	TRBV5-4	CASSLGGIQPQHF	TGTGCCAGCAGCTTGGGGGGGATTCAGCCCCAGCATTTT
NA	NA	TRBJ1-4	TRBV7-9	CASSLTDSLPEKLFF	TGTGCCAGCAGCCTGACGGACAGCTTGCCTGAAAAACTGTTTTTT
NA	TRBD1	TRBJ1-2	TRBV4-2	CASSQDSTGNGYTF	TGTGCCAGCAGCCAAGACTCGACAGGGAATGGCTACACCTTC
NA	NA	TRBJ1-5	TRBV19	CASSDPRGSAQPQHF	TGTGCCAGTAGCGACCCACGGGGGTCGGCTCAGCCCCAGCATTTT
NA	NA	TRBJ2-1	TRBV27	CASSRGDEQFF	TGTGCCAGCAGCAGAGGGGATGAGCAGTTCTTC
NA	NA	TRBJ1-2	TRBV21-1	CADPLVQGVPLRYGYTF	TGTGCCGACCCACTGGTACAGGGGGTACCCTTGAGGTATGGCTACACCTTC
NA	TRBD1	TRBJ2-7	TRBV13	CASSGGTGRYEQYF	TGTGCCAGCAGCGGCGGGACAGGTCGCTACGAGCAGTACTTC
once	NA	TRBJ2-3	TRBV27	CASSGGWGRSDTQYF	TGTGCCAGCAGCGGGGGATGGGGGCGGTCAGATACGCAGTATTTT
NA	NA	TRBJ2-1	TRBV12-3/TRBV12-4	CASSFRVDNEQFF	TGTGCCAGCAGTTTCCGAGTAGACAATGAGCAGTTCTTC
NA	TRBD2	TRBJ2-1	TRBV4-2	CASKTSGTDNEQFF	TGTGCCAGCAAGACTAGCGGGACCGACAATGAGCAGTTCTTC
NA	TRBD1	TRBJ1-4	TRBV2	CASRGTGGYEKLFF	TGTGCCAGCAGGGGGACAGGGGGTTATGAAAAACTGTTTTTT
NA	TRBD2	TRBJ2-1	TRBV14	CASSRTSGRDEQFF	TGTGCCAGCAGCCGGACTAGCGGGAGGGATGAGCAGTTCTTC
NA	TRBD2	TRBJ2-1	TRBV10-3	CAISESLSGAPGEQFF	TGTGCCATCAGTGAGTCGTTGAGCGGGGCCCCAGGGGAGCAGTTCTTC
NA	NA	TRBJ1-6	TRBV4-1	CASSQVGTPKTRAPLHF	TGCGCCAGCAGCCAAGTAGGGACCCCGAAAACCCGAGCACCCCTCCACTTT
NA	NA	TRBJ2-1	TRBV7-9	CASSEQGTQPPEFF	TGTGCCAGCAGCGAGCAGGGGACTCAGCCTCCGGAGTTCTTC
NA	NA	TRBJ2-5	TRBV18	CASSPGGEGTQYF	TGTGCCAGCTCACCCGGGGGAGAGGGGACCCAGTACTTC
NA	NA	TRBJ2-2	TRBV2	CASSAERSRTGELFF	TGTGCCAGCAGTGCCGAGAGGTCCCGGACCGGGGAGCTGTTTTTT
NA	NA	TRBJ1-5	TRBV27	CASSLGYSNQPQHF	TGTGCCAGCAGTTTGGGGTATAGCAATCAGCCCCAGCATTTT